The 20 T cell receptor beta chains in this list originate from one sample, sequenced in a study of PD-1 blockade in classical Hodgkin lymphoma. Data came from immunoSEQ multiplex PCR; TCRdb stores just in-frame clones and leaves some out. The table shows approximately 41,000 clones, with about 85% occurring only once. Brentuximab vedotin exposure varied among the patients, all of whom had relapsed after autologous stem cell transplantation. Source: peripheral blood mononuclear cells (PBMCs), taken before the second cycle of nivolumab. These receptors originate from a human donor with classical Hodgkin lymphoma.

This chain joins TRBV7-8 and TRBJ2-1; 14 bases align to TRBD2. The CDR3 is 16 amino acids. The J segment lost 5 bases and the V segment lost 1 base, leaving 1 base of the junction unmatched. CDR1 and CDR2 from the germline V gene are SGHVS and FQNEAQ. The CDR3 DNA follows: TGTGCCAGCAGCTTAGGACTAGCGGGAGGGGACAATGAGCAGTTCTTC. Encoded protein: CASSLGLAGGDNEQFF.

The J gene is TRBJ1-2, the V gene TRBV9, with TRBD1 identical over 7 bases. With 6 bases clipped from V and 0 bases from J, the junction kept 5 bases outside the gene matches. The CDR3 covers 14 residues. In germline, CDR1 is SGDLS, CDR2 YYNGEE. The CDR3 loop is CASTKTGPNYGYTF. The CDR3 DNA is TGTGCCAGCACCAAGACAGGGCCTAACTATGGCTACACCTTC.

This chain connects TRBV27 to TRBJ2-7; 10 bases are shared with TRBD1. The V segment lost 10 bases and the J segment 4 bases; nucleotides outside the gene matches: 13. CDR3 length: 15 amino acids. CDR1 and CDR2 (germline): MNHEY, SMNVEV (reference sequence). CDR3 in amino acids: CATRDRGIAEYEQYF. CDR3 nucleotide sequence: TGTGCCACCCGGGACAGGGGAATAGCGGAGTACGAGCAGTACTTC.

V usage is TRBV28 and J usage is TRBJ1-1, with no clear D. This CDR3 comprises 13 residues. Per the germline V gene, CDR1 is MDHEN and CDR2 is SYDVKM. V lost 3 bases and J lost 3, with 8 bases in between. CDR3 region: CASSLPGYTEAFF. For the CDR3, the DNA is TGTGCCAGCAGTTTGCCTGGGTACACTGAAGCTTTCTTT.

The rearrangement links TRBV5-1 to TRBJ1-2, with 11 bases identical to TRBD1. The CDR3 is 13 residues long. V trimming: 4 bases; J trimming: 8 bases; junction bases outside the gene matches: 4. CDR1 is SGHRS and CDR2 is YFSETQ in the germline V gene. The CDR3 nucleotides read TGCGCCAGCAGCACGGGACAGGGGGAGGGCTACACCTTC. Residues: CASSTGQGEGYTF.

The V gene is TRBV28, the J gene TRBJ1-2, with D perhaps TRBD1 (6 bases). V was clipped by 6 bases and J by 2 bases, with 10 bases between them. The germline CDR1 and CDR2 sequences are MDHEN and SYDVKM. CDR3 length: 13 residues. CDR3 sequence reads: CASSRQGNYGYTF. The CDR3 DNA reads TGTGCCAGCAGCCGTCAGGGGAACTATGGCTACACCTTC.

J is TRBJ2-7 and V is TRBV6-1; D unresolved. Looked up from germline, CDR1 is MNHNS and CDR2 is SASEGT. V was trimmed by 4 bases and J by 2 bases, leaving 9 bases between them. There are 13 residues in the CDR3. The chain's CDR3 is CASSVRFTYEQYF. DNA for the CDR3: TGTGCCAGCAGTGTCAGGTTCACCTACGAGCAGTACTTC.

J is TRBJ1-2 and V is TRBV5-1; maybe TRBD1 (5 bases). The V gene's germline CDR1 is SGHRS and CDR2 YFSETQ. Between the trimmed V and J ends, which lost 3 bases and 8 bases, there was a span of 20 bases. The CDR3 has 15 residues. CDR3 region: CASSSPGGRVAGYTF. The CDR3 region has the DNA TGCGCCAGCAGCTCACCGGGGGGAAGGGTGGCCGGCTACACCTTC.

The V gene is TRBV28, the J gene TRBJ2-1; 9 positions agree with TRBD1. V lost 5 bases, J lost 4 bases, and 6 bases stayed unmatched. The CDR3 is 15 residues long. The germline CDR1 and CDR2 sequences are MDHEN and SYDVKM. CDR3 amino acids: CASSPRDRVYNEQFF. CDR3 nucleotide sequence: TGTGCCAGCAGTCCCCGGGACAGGGTATACAATGAGCAGTTCTTC.

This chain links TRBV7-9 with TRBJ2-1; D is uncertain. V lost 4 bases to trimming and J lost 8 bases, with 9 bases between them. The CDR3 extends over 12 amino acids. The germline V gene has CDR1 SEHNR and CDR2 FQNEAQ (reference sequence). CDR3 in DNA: TGTGCCAGCAGCTCCATAGAGTATGAGCAGTTCTTC. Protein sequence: CASSSIEYEQFF. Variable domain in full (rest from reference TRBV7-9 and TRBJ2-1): DTGVSQNPRHKITKRGQNVTFRCDPISEHNRLYWYRQTLGQGPEFLTYFQNEAQLEKSRLLSDRFSAERPKGSFSTLEIQRTEQGDSAMYLCASSSIEYEQFFGPGTRLTVL.

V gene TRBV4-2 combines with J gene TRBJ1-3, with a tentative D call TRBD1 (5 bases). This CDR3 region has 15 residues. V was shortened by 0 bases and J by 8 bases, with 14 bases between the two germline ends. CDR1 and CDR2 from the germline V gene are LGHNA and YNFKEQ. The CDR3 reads CASSQEKGLAHTIYF. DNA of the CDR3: TGTGCCAGCAGCCAAGAAAAGGGGCTCGCGCACACCATATATTTT.

The CDR3 coding sequence is TGTGCCATCAGTGACGGGAAAGAGACCCAGTACTTC. Its protein product is CAISDGKETQYF. The chain links TRBV10-3 to TRBJ2-5; D is possibly TRBD2 (5 bases). There are 12 residues in the CDR3. The V end lost 3 bases, the J end lost 3 bases, and 5 bases lay between the germline ends. Per the germline V gene, CDR1 is ENHRY and CDR2 is SYGVKD.

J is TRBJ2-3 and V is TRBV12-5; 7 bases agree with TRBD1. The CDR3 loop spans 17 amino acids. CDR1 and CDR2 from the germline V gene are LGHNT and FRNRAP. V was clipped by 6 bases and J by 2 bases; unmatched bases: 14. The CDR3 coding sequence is TGTGCTAGTGGCCACGGCTTTGGGACAGCGTTCACAGATACGCAGTATTTT. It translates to CASGHGFGTAFTDTQYF.

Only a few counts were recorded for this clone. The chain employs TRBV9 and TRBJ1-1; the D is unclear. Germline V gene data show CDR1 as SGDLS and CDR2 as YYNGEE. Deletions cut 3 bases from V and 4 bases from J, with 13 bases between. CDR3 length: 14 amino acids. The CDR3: CASSEGGGFTEAFF. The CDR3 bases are TGTGCCAGCAGCGAAGGCGGAGGGTTCACTGAAGCTTTCTTT. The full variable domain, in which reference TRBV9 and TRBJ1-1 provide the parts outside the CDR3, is DSGVTQTPKHLITATGQRVTLRCSPRSGDLSVYWYQQSLDQGLQFLIQYYNGEERAKGNILERFSAQQFPDLHSELNLSSLELGDSALYFCASSEGGGFTEAFFGQGTRLTVV.

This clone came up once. CDR3 sequence (DNA): TGCGCCAGCGGAAGGACTGCCACCGGGGAGCTGTTTTTT. Translation gives CASGRTATGELFF. The chain is built from TRBV10-1 and TRBJ2-2, with D possibly matching TRBD2 (5 bases). The V end lost 8 bases, the J end lost 4 bases, and 11 bases lay between the germline ends. The CDR3 covers 13 residues. Germline loops: CDR1 WNHNN, CDR2 SYGVQD (reference sequence).

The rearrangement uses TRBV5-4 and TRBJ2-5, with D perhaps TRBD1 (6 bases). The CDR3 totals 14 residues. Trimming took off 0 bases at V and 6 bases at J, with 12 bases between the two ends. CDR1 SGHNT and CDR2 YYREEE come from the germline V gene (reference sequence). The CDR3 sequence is CASSLDRGGQTQYF. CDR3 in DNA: TGTGCCAGCAGCTTGGATAGAGGGGGACAGACCCAGTACTTC.

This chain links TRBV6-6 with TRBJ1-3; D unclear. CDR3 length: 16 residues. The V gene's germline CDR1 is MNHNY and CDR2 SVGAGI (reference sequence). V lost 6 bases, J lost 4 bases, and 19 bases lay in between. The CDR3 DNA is TGTGCCAGCAGCCGCCCCGAGGGAGGGAAGGGAAACACCATATATTTT. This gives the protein CASSRPEGGKGNTIYF.

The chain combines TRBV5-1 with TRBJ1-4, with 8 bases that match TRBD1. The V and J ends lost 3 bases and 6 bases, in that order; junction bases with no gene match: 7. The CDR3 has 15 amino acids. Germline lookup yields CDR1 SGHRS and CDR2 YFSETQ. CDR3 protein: CASSWTGPRDEKLFF. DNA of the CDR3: TGCGCCAGCAGCTGGACAGGGCCCCGTGATGAAAAACTGTTTTTT.

The CDR3 DNA sequence: TGTGCCAGCAGCACTTGGGGCTCTGACAATGAGCAGTTCTTC. Its protein product is CASSTWGSDNEQFF. The chain uses TRBV5-4 and TRBJ2-1; TRBD1 might be the D (5 bases). Trimming took off 4 bases at V and 5 bases at J, with 13 bases between the two ends. This CDR3 is built from 14 residues. Germline V gene lookup returns CDR1 SGHNT and CDR2 YYREEE (reference sequence). Variable domain in full (rest from reference TRBV5-4 and TRBJ2-1): ETGVTQSPTHLIKTRGQQVTLRCSSQSGHNTVSWYQQALGQGPQFIFQYYREEENGRGNFPPRFSGLQFPNYSSELNVNALELDDSALYLCASSTWGSDNEQFFGPGTRLTVL.

As DNA, the CDR3 is TGTGCCAGCAGTGAAGCCCCTGTCGGAGGCAAAAGTGGAAAACTGTTTTTT. Its translation is CASSEAPVGGKSGKLFF. This chain joins TRBV6-1 and TRBJ1-4; D remains ambiguous. Deletions cut 0 bases from V and 10 bases from J, with 21 bases between. This CDR3 has 17 residues. The germline V gene has CDR1 MNHNS and CDR2 SASEGT.